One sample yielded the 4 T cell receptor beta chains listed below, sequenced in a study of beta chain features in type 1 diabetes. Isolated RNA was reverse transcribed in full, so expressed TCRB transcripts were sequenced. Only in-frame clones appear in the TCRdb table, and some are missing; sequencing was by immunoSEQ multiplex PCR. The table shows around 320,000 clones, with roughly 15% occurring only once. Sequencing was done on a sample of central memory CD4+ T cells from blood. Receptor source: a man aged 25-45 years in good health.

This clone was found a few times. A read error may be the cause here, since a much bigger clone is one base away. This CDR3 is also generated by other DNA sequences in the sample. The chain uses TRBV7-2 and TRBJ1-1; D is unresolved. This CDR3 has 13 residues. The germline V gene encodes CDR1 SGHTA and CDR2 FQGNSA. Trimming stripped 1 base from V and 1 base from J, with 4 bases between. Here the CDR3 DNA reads TGTGCCAGCAGCTTAGAACAGAACACTGAAGCTTTCTTT. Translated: CASSLEQNTEAFF.

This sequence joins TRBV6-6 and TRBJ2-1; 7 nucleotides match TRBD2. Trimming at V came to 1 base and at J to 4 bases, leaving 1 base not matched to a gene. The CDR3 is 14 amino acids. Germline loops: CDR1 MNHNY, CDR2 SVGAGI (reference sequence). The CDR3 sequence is CASSYWGGYNEQFF. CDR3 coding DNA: TGTGCCAGCAGTTACTGGGGGGGGTACAATGAGCAGTTCTTC.

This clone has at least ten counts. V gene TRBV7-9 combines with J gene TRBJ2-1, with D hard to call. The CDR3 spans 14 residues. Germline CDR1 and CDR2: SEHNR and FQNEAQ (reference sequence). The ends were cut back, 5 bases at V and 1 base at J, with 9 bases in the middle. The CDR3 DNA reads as TGTGCCAGCAGCCCACTCGATTCCTACAATGAGCAGTTCTTC. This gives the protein CASSPLDSYNEQFF. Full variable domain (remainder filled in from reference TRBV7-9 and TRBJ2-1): DTGVSQNPRHKITKRGQNVTFRCDPISEHNRLYWYRQTLGQGPEFLTYFQNEAQLEKSRLLSDRFSAERPKGSFSTLEIQRTEQGDSAMYLCASSPLDSYNEQFFGPGTRLTVL.

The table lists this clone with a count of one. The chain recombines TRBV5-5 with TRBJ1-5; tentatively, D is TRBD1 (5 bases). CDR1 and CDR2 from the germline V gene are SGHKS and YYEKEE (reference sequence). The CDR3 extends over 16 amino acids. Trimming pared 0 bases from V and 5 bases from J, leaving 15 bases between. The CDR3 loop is CASSLGGDAGYQPQHF. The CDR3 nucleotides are TGTGCCAGCAGCTTGGGAGGGGACGCCGGGTATCAGCCCCAGCATTTT.